The 4 T cell receptor beta chains given below trace back to one sample, sequenced in a study of cytomegalovirus exposure and HLA in healthy donors. TCRdb keeps only in-frame clones here, not all; method: immunoSEQ multiplex PCR. The table includes about 64,000 clones, approximately 90% detected once. Sequences were obtained from PBMCs. The receptors come from a woman between 18 and 29 years old in good health and CMV-seronegative.

The chain carries TRBV7-2 and TRBJ2-3; 8 nucleotides align to TRBD2. The CDR3 has 14 residues. V gave up 7 bases and J gave up 8 bases; unmatched junction bases: 11. CDR1 SGHTA and CDR2 FQGNSA come from the germline V gene. CDR3 amino acids: CASNLLAAPGTQYF. The CDR3 DNA reads as TGTGCCAGCAACCTACTAGCGGCCCCCGGTACGCAGTATTTT.

This chain connects TRBV28 to TRBJ2-7; D gene unclear. Germline V gene sequence: CDR1 MDHEN, CDR2 SYDVKM. This CDR3 is 13 amino acids long. Deletions cut 3 bases from V and 0 bases from J, with 6 bases between. DNA for the CDR3: TGTGCCAGCAGTTTGGGCAGCTCCTACGAGCAGTACTTC. Amino acid sequence: CASSLGSSYEQYF.

The chain is built from TRBV6-1 and TRBJ2-2; 7 nucleotides match TRBD1. The germline gives CDR1 MNHNS, CDR2 SASEGT. CDR3 length equals 14 residues. After removal of 5 bases from V and 6 bases from J, the junction contained 6 bases not matched to a gene. The CDR3 loop reads CASSPTGVAGELFF. The CDR3 DNA reads TGTGCCAGCAGTCCCACAGGGGTGGCCGGGGAGCTGTTTTTT.

The chain couples TRBV2 to TRBJ1-2; D possibly corresponds to TRBD1 (6 bases). The ends were cut back, 7 bases at V and 7 bases at J, with 19 bases in the middle. CDR3 length: 14 amino acids. Germline V gene sequence: CDR1 SNHLY, CDR2 FYNNEI. CDR3 loop: CASISMKGEPGYTF. In DNA form, the CDR3 reads TGTGCCAGCATTTCAATGAAGGGGGAACCTGGCTACACCTTC.